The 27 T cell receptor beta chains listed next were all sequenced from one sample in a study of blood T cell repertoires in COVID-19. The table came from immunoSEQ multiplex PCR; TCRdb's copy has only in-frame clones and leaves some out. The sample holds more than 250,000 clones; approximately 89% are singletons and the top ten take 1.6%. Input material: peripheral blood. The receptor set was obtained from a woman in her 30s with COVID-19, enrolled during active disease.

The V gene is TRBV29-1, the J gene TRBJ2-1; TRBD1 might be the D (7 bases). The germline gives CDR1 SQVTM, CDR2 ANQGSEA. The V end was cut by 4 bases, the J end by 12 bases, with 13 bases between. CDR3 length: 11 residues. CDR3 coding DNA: TGCAGCGTTGGAGACCAGGGGGGGCAGTTCTTC. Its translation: CSVGDQGGQFF.

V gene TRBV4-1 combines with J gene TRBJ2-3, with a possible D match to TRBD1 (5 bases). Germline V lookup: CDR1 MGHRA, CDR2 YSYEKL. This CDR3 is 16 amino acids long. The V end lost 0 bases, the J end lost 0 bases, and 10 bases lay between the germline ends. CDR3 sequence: CASSQEGRASTDTQYF. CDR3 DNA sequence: TGCGCCAGCAGCCAAGAGGGCAGGGCTAGCACAGATACGCAGTATTTT.

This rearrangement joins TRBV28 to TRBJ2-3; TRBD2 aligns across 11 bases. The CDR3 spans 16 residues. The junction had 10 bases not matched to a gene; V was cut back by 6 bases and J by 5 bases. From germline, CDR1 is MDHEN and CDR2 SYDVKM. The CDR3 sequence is CASSPIAGGRRDTQYF. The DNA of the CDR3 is TGTGCCAGCAGCCCTATAGCGGGGGGGCGTAGAGATACGCAGTATTTT. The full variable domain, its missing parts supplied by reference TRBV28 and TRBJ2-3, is DVKVTQSSRYLVKRTGEKVFLECVQDMDHENMFWYRQDPGLGLRLIYFSYDVKMKEKGDIPEGYSVSREKKERFSLILESASTNQTSMYLCASSPIAGGRRDTQYFGPGTRLTVL.

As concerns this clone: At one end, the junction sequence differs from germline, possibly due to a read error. CDR3 residues: CASSQVGGAPEF. Here the CDR3 DNA reads TGTGCCAGCAGCCAAGTCGGGGGAGCTCCCGAGTTT. This chain uses TRBV3-1 (or the pseudogene TRBV3-2) with TRBJ1-1, with D possibly matching TRBD1 (5 bases). In germline, CDR1 is LGHDT, CDR2 YNNKEL (reference sequence). CDR3 length: 12 amino acids.

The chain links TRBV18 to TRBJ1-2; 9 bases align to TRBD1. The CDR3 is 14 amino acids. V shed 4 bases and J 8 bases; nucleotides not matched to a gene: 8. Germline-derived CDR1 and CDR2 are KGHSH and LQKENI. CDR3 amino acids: CASSLGTGIVGYTF. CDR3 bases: TGTGCCAGCTCACTTGGGACAGGGATAGTGGGCTACACCTTC.

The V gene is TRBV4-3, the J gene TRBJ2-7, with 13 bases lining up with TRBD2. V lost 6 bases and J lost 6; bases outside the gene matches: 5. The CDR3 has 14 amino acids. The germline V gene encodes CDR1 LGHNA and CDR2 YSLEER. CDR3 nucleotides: TGCGCCAGCAGTCAACTAGCGGGGGGGAGCGAGCAGTACTTC. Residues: CASSQLAGGSEQYF.

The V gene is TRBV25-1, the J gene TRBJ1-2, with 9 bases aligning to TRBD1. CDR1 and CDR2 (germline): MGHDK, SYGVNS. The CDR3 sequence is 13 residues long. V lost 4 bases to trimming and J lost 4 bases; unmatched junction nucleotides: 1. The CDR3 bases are TGTGCCAGCAGTGTACAGGGGGCCTATGGCTACACCTTC. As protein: CASSVQGAYGYTF.

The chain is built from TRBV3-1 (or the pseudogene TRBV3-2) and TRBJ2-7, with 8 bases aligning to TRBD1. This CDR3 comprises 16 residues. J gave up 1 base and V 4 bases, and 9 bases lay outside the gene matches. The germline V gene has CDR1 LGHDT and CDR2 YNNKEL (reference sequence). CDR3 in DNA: TGTGCCAGCAGCCGCACAGGTCAGGGGGCTTCCTACGAGCAGTACTTC. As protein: CASSRTGQGASYEQYF.

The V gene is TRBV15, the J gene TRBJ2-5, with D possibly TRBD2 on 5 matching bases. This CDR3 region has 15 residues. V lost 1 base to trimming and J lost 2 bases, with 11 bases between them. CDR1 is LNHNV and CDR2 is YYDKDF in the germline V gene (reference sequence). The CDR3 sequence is CATSRAVSGQETQYF. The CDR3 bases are TGTGCCACCAGCAGAGCGGTAAGCGGACAAGAGACCCAGTACTTC. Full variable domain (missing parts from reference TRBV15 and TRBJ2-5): DAMVIQNPRYQVTQFGKPVTLSCSQTLNHNVMYWYQQKSSQAPKLLFHYYDKDFNNEADTPDNFQSRRPNTSFCFLDIRSPGLGDTAMYLCATSRAVSGQETQYFGPGTRLLVL.

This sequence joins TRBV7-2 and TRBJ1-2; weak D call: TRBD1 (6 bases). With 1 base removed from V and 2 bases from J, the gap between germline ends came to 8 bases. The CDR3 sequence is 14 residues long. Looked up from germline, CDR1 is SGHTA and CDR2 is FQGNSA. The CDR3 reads CASSLVGANYGYTF. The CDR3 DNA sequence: TGTGCCAGCAGCTTAGTGGGGGCGAACTATGGCTACACCTTC. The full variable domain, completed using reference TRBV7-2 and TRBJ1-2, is GAGVSQSPSNKVTEKGKDVELRCDPISGHTALYWYRQSLGQGLEFLIYFQGNSAPDKSGLPSDRFSAERTGGSVSTLTIQRTQQEDSAVYLCASSLVGANYGYTFGSGTRLTVV.

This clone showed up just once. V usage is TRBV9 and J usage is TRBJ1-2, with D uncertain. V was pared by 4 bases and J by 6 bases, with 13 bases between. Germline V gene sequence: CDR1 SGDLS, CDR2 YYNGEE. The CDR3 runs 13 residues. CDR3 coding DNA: TGTGCCAGCAGCAGCACGACTCGTGATGGCTACACCTTC. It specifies CASSSTTRDGYTF.

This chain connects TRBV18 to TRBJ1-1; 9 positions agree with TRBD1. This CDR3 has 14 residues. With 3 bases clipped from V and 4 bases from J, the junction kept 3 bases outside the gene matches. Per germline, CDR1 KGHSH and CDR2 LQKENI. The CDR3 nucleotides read TGTGCCAGCTCACCGACGACAGGGGGCACTGAAGCTTTCTTT. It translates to CASSPTTGGTEAFF. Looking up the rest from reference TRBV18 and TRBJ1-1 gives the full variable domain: NAGVMQNPRHLVRRRGQEARLRCSPMKGHSHVYWYRQLPEEGLKFMVYLQKENIIDESGMPKERFSAEFPKEGPSILRIQQVVRGDSAAYFCASSPTTGGTEAFFGQGTRLTVV.

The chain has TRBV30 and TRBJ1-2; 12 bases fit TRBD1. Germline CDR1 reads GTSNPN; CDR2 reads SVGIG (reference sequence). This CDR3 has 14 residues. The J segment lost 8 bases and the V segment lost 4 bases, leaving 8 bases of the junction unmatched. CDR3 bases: TGTGCCTGGAAGACCGGGACAGGGGGCGGCGGCTACACCTTC. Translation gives CAWKTGTGGGGYTF.

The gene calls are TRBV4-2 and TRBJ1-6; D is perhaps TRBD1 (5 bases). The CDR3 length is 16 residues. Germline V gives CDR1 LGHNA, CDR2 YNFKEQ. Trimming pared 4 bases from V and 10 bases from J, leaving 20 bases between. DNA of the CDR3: TGTGCCAGCAGCCGCGCAAGGGGCATTAACGGGTCACCCCTCCACTTT. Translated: CASSRARGINGSPLHF.

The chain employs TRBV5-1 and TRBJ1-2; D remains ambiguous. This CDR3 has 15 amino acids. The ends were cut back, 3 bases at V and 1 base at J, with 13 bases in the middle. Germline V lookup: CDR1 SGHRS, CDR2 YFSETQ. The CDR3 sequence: CASSSSGGSNYGYTF. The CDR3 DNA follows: TGCGCCAGCAGCTCATCTGGAGGGAGTAACTATGGCTACACCTTC. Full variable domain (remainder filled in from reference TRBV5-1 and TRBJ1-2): KAGVTQTPRYLIKTRGQQVTLSCSPISGHRSVSWYQQTPGQGLQFLFEYFSETQRNKGNFPGRFSGRQFSNSRSEMNVSTLELGDSALYLCASSSSGGSNYGYTFGSGTRLTVV.

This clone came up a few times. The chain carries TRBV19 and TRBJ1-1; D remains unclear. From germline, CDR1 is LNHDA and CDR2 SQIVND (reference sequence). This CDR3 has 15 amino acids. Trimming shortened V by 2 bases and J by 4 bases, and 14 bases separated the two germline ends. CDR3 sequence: CASSISGTLSTEAFF. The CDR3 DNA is TGTGCCAGTAGTATATCGGGTACTTTGAGCACTGAAGCTTTCTTT. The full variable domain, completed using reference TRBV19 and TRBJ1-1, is DGGITQSPKYLFRKEGQNVTLSCEQNLNHDAMYWYRQDPGQGLRLIYYSQIVNDFQKGDIAEGYSVSREKKESFPLTVTSAQKNPTAFYLCASSISGTLSTEAFFGQGTRLTVV.

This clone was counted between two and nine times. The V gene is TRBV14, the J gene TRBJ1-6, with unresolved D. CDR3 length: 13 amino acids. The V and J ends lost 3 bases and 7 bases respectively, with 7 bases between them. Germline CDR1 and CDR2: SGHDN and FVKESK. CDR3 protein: CASSHALNSPLHF. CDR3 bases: TGTGCCAGCAGCCACGCCCTAAATTCACCCCTCCACTTT.

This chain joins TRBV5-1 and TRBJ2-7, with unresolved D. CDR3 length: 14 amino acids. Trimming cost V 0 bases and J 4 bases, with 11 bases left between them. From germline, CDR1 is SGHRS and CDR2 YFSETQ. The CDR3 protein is CASSLAWSSYEQYF. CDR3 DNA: TGCGCCAGCAGCTTGGCCTGGAGTAGTTACGAGCAGTACTTC.

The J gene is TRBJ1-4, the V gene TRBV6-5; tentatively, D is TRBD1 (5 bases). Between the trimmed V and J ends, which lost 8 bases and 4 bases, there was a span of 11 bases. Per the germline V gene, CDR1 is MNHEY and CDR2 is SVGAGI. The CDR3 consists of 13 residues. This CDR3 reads CASRRGGNEKLFF. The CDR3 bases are TGTGCCAGCCGGCGGGGGGGTAATGAAAAACTGTTTTTT.

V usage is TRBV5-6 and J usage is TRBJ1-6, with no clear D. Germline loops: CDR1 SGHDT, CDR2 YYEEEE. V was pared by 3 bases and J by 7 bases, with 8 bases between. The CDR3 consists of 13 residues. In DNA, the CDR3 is TGTGCCAGCAGCTATGGCCCCAATTCACCCCTCCACTTT. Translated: CASSYGPNSPLHF.

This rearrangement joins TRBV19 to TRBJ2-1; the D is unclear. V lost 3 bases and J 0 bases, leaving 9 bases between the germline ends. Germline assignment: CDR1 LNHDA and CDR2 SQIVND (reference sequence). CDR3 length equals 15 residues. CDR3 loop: CASSIQASSYNEQFF. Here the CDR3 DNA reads TGTGCCAGTAGTATTCAGGCGTCCTCCTACAATGAGCAGTTCTTC.

The CDR3 coding sequence is TGTGCCACCTCAGGCGGGAGATTCACTGGAAACACCATATATTTT. Protein sequence: CATSGGRFTGNTIYF. V usage is TRBV6-5 and J usage is TRBJ1-3; D unclear. The germline CDR1 and CDR2 sequences are MNHEY and SVGAGI. V lost 10 bases to trimming and J lost 2 bases, with 18 bases between them. The CDR3 length is 15 residues.

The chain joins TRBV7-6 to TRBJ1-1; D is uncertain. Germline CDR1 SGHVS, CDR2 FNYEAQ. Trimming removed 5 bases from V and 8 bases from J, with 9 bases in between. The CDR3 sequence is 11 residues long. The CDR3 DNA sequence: TGTGCCAGCAGCGAGGGATGGGAAGCTTTCTTT. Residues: CASSEGWEAFF.

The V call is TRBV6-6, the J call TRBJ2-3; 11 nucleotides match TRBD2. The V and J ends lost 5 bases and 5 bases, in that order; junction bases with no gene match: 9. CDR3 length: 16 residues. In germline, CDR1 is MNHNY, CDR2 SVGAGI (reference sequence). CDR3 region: CASSQLLAGGGDTQYF. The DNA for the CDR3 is TGTGCCAGCAGTCAATTGCTAGCGGGGGGAGGAGATACGCAGTATTTT.

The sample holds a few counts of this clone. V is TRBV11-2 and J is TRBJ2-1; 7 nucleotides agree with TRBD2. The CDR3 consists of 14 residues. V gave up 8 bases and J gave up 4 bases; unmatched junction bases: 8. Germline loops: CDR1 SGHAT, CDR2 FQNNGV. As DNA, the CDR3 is TGTGCCAGCCACGACCCGGGGGGATACAATGAGCAGTTCTTC. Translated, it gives CASHDPGGYNEQFF.

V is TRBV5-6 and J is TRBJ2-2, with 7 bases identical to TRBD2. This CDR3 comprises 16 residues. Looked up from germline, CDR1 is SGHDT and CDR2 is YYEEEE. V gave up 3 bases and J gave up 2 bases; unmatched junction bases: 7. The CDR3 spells CASSSEWGGNTGELFF. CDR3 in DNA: TGTGCCAGCAGCTCCGAATGGGGGGGAAACACCGGGGAGCTGTTTTTT.

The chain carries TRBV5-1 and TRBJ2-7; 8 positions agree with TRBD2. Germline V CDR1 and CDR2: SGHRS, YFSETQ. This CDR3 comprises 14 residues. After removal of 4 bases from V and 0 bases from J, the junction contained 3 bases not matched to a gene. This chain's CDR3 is CASSGGGPSYEQYF. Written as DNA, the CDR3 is TGCGCCAGCAGCGGCGGGGGGCCCTCCTACGAGCAGTACTTC.